The 32 T cell receptor beta chains presented below share a single source sample, sequenced in a study of shared clonotypes between healthy human individuals (dated by TCRdb to 2018 to 2021). The method behind the library was the immunoSEQ multiplex PCR assay. This is the immuneACCESS table as TCRdb keeps it, with only in-frame sequences that have V and J called. A part of the clones is gone; compared with another copy, unresolved V genes explain less than half, and the rest is unexplained. Within this sample are about 1 million clones, with about 75% of them counted one time only. The ten largest clonotypes hold roughly 1.4% of the sample. The sequenced material came from memory CD4+ T cells sorted from blood. Sample cell subset or site, as interpreted from the label and publication: CD45RA-negative fraction. Receptors originate from a man between 18 and 35 years old in good health.

The count of this clone is one. The V and J genes are TRBV30 and TRBJ2-5; 9 bases are shared with TRBD1. Germline trimming cut 5 bases from V and 5 bases from J; bases unmatched to any gene: 15. This CDR3 is built from 16 residues. CDR1 is GTSNPN, CDR2 SVGIG, per germline (reference sequence). The CDR3, as DNA: TGTGCCTGGCAATACCGGCCGGGACAGGGAACGGAGACCCAGTACTTC. Its protein product is CAWQYRPGQGTETQYF.

The chain links TRBV27 to TRBJ1-6, with 9 bases that match TRBD1. V dropped 6 bases and J dropped 6; count of bases not matched to a gene: 3. The CDR3 contains 14 residues. CDR1 is MNHEY and CDR2 is SMNVEV in the germline V gene (reference sequence). In DNA form, the CDR3 reads TGTGCCAGCAGACGACAGGGGGTTAATTCACCCCTCCACTTT. It is translated as CASRRQGVNSPLHF.

The chain has TRBV10-2 and TRBJ2-3; 7 bases map to TRBD2. Germline CDR1 WSHSY, CDR2 SAAADI. This CDR3 contains 16 residues. V trimming: 4 bases; J trimming: 3 bases; junction bases outside the gene matches: 10. The DNA of the CDR3 is TGCGCCAGCAGTGTTCGGAGCGGGACTAAGACAGATACGCAGTATTTT. It encodes CASSVRSGTKTDTQYF.

The genes are TRBV18 and TRBJ2-2; D remains unclear. The CDR3 has 17 amino acids. V dropped 2 bases and J dropped 4 bases, with 17 bases sitting between them. The germline gives CDR1 KGHSH, CDR2 LQKENI. The CDR3 DNA reads TGTGCCAGCTCACCAGTCGTATCGGGCTACTCCACCGGGGAGCTGTTTTTT. Its translation: CASSPVVSGYSTGELFF.

The chain carries TRBV13 and TRBJ2-3; TRBD1 agrees at 9 bases. From germline, CDR1 is PRHDT and CDR2 FYEKMQ (reference sequence). This CDR3 spans 12 amino acids. With V trimmed by 6 bases and J by 9 bases, 4 bases remained unmatched. The CDR3 here is CASSRQGGTQYF. CDR3 coding DNA: TGTGCCAGCAGTCGACAGGGGGGCACGCAGTATTTT.

This rearrangement joins TRBV11-2 to TRBJ1-4; D is uncertain. The CDR3 is 14 residues long. Trimming left V 4 bases short and J 8 bases short, with 14 bases between. Germline CDR1 and CDR2: SGHAT and FQNNGV. The CDR3 is CASSSNRLYEKLFF. CDR3 DNA: TGTGCCAGCAGCTCCAATAGACTATACGAAAAACTGTTTTTT. The variable domain in full, completed from reference TRBV11-2 and TRBJ1-4, reads EAGVAQSPRYKIIEKRQSVAFWCNPISGHATLYWYQQILGQGPKLLIQFQNNGVVDDSQLPKDRFSAERLKGVDSTLKIQPAKLEDSAVYLCASSSNRLYEKLFFGSGTQLSVL.

The chain has TRBV7-8 and TRBJ1-3, with 9 bases lining up with TRBD1. This CDR3 has 14 amino acids. V lost 4 bases to trimming and J lost 2 bases; unmatched junction nucleotides: 0. CDR1 is SGHVS and CDR2 is FQNEAQ in the germline V gene. The CDR3: CASSWTGAGNTIYF. CDR3 coding DNA: TGTGCCAGCAGCTGGACAGGGGCTGGAAACACCATATATTTT.

The chain combines TRBV18 with TRBJ1-6; TRBD1 matches 8 bases. The V and J ends lost 4 bases and 9 bases, in that order; junction bases with no gene match: 8. Germline V gives CDR1 KGHSH, CDR2 LQKENI. The CDR3 spans 15 residues. CDR3 residues: CASSQQGGGTSPLHF. The CDR3 DNA reads TGTGCCAGCTCACAACAGGGGGGGGGTACTTCACCCCTCCACTTT.

V and J are TRBV25-1 and TRBJ2-1; D is unresolved. The CDR3 has 10 amino acids. CDR1 MGHDK and CDR2 SYGVNS come from the germline V gene. With 5 bases removed from V and 8 bases from J, the gap between germline ends came to 4 bases. The CDR3, as DNA: TGTGCCAGCAGTCCGGATGAGCAGTTCTTC. Translation: CASSPDEQFF.

The sample holds a few counts of this clone. The chain couples TRBV7-9 to TRBJ2-1; 8 bases are a match to TRBD1. The CDR3 totals 15 residues. The V segment lost 8 bases and the J segment 5 bases; nucleotides outside the gene matches: 11. The V gene's germline CDR1 is SEHNR and CDR2 FQNEAQ (reference sequence). CDR3 sequence (DNA): TGTGCCAGCGACAGGTGGACAGGGAGAAACAATGAGCAGTTCTTC. Translated, it gives CASDRWTGRNNEQFF.

The gene calls are TRBV11-2 and TRBJ2-1, with 13 bases matching TRBD2. The V gene's germline CDR1 is SGHAT and CDR2 FQNNGV. The CDR3 is made up of 16 amino acids. V was clipped by 3 bases and J by 10 bases; unmatched bases: 9. The CDR3 region is CASSFALAGGTWEQFF. The DNA of the CDR3 is TGTGCCAGCAGCTTTGCACTAGCGGGAGGGACGTGGGAGCAGTTCTTC.

This clone was detected once. V usage is TRBV14 and J usage is TRBJ1-1; TRBD1 is a possible D gene (5 bases). Germline V gene sequence: CDR1 SGHDN, CDR2 FVKESK. CDR3 size: 12 residues. V lost 3 bases to trimming and J lost 11 bases, with 13 bases between them. The CDR3 is CASSHLGAGAFF. The CDR3 DNA reads as TGTGCCAGCAGCCACCTCGGGGCTGGGGCTTTCTTT.

V usage is TRBV9 and J usage is TRBJ1-1; 9 bases fit TRBD1. This CDR3 comprises 18 residues. Germline CDR1 and CDR2: SGDLS and YYNGEE. Unmatched junction bases numbered 13, after V lost 4 bases and J lost 0 bases. CDR3 bases: TGTGCCAGCAGCCCCACCCCGGGACAGGGTTCTTTGAACACTGAAGCTTTCTTT. Its protein is CASSPTPGQGSLNTEAFF.

This clone was found many times. The chain recombines TRBV28 with TRBJ1-6, with a possible D match to TRBD1 (6 bases). The germline V gene encodes CDR1 MDHEN and CDR2 SYDVKM. Trimming stripped 6 bases from V and 8 bases from J, with 11 bases between. The CDR3 runs to 13 residues. The CDR3 bases are TGTGCCAGCAGGTCCAGGGGATATTCACCCCTCCACTTT. This translates into CASRSRGYSPLHF.

The rearrangement uses TRBV5-6 and TRBJ2-7; TRBD2 is a possible D gene (5 bases). The CDR3 contains 16 residues. V shed 5 bases and J shed 3 bases, with 21 bases lying between them. The germline gives CDR1 SGHDT, CDR2 YYEEEE. CDR3 sequence: CASRKTTEPVYYEQYF. Written as DNA, the CDR3 is TGTGCCAGCAGGAAGACTACAGAACCGGTCTACTACGAGCAGTACTTC.

V gene TRBV10-3 combines with J gene TRBJ1-1; D gene ambiguous. The CDR3 totals 15 residues. Germline V gene lookup returns CDR1 ENHRY and CDR2 SYGVKD. V dropped 0 bases and J dropped 5 bases, with 13 bases sitting between them. DNA of the CDR3: TGTGCCATCAGTGAGTCCGGGGTCGGGAAAACTGAAGCTTTCTTT. Protein: CAISESGVGKTEAFF.

The CDR3 nucleotides are TGTGCCAGCAGTTTAGAGGGACGGAGGGTCTACGAGCAGTACTTC. Its translation: CASSLEGRRVYEQYF. The V and J genes are TRBV27 and TRBJ2-7; D is possibly TRBD2 (6 bases). V lost 2 bases and J lost 3, with 14 bases in between. Germline loops: CDR1 MNHEY, CDR2 SMNVEV (reference sequence). The CDR3 extends over 15 amino acids.

The V gene is TRBV6-4, the J gene TRBJ2-7; D not resolved. V was trimmed by 6 bases and J by 6 bases, leaving 18 bases between them. This CDR3 has 14 residues. In germline, CDR1 is MRHNA, CDR2 SNTAGT. The CDR3 loop reads CASRIWAAPGEQYF. The CDR3 DNA follows: TGTGCCAGCAGAATTTGGGCTGCTCCCGGCGAGCAGTACTTC.

The rearrangement links TRBV5-5 to TRBJ1-5, with 7 bases that match TRBD1. CDR3 length: 17 residues. J gave up 5 bases and V 2 bases, and 13 bases lay outside the gene matches. From germline, CDR1 is SGHKS and CDR2 YYEKEE (reference sequence). CDR3 bases: TGTGCCAGCAGCTTAGTTGGTGGGGGACAGTCGCATCAGCCCCAGCATTTT. This encodes CASSLVGGGQSHQPQHF.

This chain joins TRBV5-6 and TRBJ2-4, with D maybe TRBD1 (5 bases). V shed 1 base and J shed 7 bases, with 15 bases lying between them. This CDR3 spans 15 amino acids. Germline V gene lookup returns CDR1 SGHDT and CDR2 YYEEEE. The CDR3: CASSLIGAERNIQYF. The CDR3 bases are TGTGCCAGCAGCTTGATAGGGGCCGAAAGGAACATTCAGTACTTC. Complete variable domain (other parts from reference TRBV5-6 and TRBJ2-4): DAGVTQSPTHLIKTRGQQVTLRCSPKSGHDTVSWYQQALGQGPQFIFQYYEEEERQRGNFPDRFSGHQFPNYSSELNVNALLLGDSALYLCASSLIGAERNIQYFGAGTRLSVL.

The genes are TRBV6-4 and TRBJ2-1, with a possible D match to TRBD1 (5 bases). There are 14 residues in the CDR3. Trimming removed 6 bases from V and 9 bases from J, with 18 bases in between. The germline CDR1 and CDR2 sequences are MRHNA and SNTAGT. The DNA of the CDR3 is TGTGCCAGCAGCGTGGGGCCTGGGTTTGGTGAGCAGTTCTTC. This translates into CASSVGPGFGEQFF.

There are a few counts of this clone. Different DNA sequences within this sample yield the same CDR3. This chain joins TRBV2 and TRBJ1-1; D is unclear. The CDR3 extends over 12 amino acids. CDR1 and CDR2 (germline): SNHLY, FYNNEI. V gave up 6 bases and J gave up 5 bases, with 10 bases separating them. The CDR3 sequence: CASSEGGTEAFF. The CDR3 region has the DNA TGTGCCAGCAGCGAGGGAGGGACTGAAGCTTTCTTT.

The V gene is TRBV7-9, the J gene TRBJ2-5, with 9 bases fitting TRBD1. This CDR3 region has 14 residues. CDR1 and CDR2 from the germline V gene are SEHNR and FQNEAQ (reference sequence). V shed 5 bases, J shed 5 bases, and the junction held 6 bases outside the gene matches. This CDR3 is CASSIQGARETQYF. The DNA for the CDR3 is TGTGCCAGCAGCATACAGGGGGCGCGGGAGACCCAGTACTTC.

This clone appeared a few times. J is TRBJ1-1 and V is TRBV7-2, with D uncertain. V dropped 1 base and J dropped 1 base, with 7 bases sitting between them. CDR3 size: 14 residues. Looked up from germline, CDR1 is SGHTA and CDR2 is FQGNSA. The CDR3 sequence: CASSLVASNTEAFF. The CDR3 DNA reads as TGTGCCAGCAGCTTAGTAGCCTCGAACACTGAAGCTTTCTTT.

The V and J genes are TRBV5-4 and TRBJ2-3; D is unclear. The V and J ends lost 0 bases and 3 bases respectively, with 8 bases between them. CDR1 is SGHNT, CDR2 YYREEE, per germline (reference sequence). The CDR3 covers 14 residues. The CDR3 is CASSLGVRTDTQYF. CDR3 sequence (DNA): TGTGCCAGCAGCTTGGGGGTCCGGACAGATACGCAGTATTTT.

The chain recombines TRBV5-8 with TRBJ2-5, with TRBD1 matching 12 bases. This CDR3 region has 16 residues. V was pared by 3 bases and J by 3 bases, with 6 bases of the junction left unmatched. Germline V gene sequence: CDR1 SGHTS, CDR2 YDEGEE. CDR3: CASSWGTGGTEETQYF. The CDR3 DNA is TGTGCCAGCAGCTGGGGGACAGGGGGCACCGAAGAGACCCAGTACTTC. The entire variable domain, with the rest obtained from reference TRBV5-8 and TRBJ2-5, is as follows: EAGVTQSPTHLIKTRGQQATLRCSPISGHTSVYWYQQALGLGLQFLLWYDEGEERNRGNFPPRFSGRQFPNYSSELNVNALELEDSALYLCASSWGTGGTEETQYFGPGTRLLVL.

V usage is TRBV29-1 and J usage is TRBJ2-3; D call uncertain. V gave up 1 base and J gave up 9 bases, with 14 bases separating them. CDR1 is SQVTM, CDR2 ANQGSEA, per germline. The CDR3 length is 13 residues. The CDR3 nucleotides read TGCAGCGTTGAAGGACAACTCAAAGACACGCAGTATTTT. It yields the protein CSVEGQLKDTQYF.

Remarks on this clone: The same CDR3 is also encoded by other DNA sequences in this sample. The V gene is TRBV5-1, the J gene TRBJ1-3; 7 bases line up with TRBD1. The CDR3 consists of 15 residues. Germline loops: CDR1 SGHRS, CDR2 YFSETQ. The junction had 6 bases not matched to a gene; V was cut back by 2 bases and J by 4 bases. CDR3 coding DNA: TGCGCCAGCAGCTTAGAAGGACAGGCAGGAAACACCATATATTTT. Its protein is CASSLEGQAGNTIYF.

To note about this clone: A far more abundant clone sits one base away, making this likely a read error. This chain connects TRBV11-2 to TRBJ1-1; D unclear. Germline V gene data show CDR1 as SGHAT and CDR2 as FQNNGV. V dropped 5 bases and J dropped 0 bases, with 1 base sitting between them. This CDR3 is 11 amino acids long. The CDR3 spells CASSLNTEAFF. CDR3 coding DNA: TGTGCCAGCAGCCTGAACACTGAAGCTTTCTTT.

Points on this clone: This same CDR3 is encoded by further DNA sequences in the sample. The J gene is TRBJ2-7, the V gene TRBV5-4; 7 bases line up with TRBD1. Trimming cost V 8 bases and J 1 base; bases outside gene matches: 6. The length of the CDR3 is 13 residues. Germline V gene sequence: CDR1 SGHNT, CDR2 YYREEE (reference sequence). The CDR3 DNA is TGTGCCAGTTCCCCGGGACAGTCCTACGAGCAGTACTTC. Its protein is CASSPGQSYEQYF.

This clone was seen many times. The same CDR3 also results from other DNA sequences found in this sample. This chain uses TRBV2 with TRBJ1-5; D not certain. The V and J ends lost 7 bases and 0 bases respectively, with 7 bases between them. There are 13 residues in the CDR3. Germline assignment: CDR1 SNHLY and CDR2 FYNNEI. CDR3 in amino acids: CASKGYSNQPQHF. Here the CDR3 DNA reads TGTGCCAGCAAGGGCTATAGCAATCAGCCCCAGCATTTT.

The genes are TRBV7-3 and TRBJ1-1, with 8 bases lining up with TRBD1. The CDR3 runs 13 residues. Germline V gene sequence: CDR1 SGHTA, CDR2 FQGTGA. J was trimmed by 9 bases and V by 4 bases; bases with no gene match: 7. The DNA for the CDR3 is TGTGCCAGCAGCTCCGGGACAGGAACGAAAGCTTTCTTT. It is translated as CASSSGTGTKAFF.